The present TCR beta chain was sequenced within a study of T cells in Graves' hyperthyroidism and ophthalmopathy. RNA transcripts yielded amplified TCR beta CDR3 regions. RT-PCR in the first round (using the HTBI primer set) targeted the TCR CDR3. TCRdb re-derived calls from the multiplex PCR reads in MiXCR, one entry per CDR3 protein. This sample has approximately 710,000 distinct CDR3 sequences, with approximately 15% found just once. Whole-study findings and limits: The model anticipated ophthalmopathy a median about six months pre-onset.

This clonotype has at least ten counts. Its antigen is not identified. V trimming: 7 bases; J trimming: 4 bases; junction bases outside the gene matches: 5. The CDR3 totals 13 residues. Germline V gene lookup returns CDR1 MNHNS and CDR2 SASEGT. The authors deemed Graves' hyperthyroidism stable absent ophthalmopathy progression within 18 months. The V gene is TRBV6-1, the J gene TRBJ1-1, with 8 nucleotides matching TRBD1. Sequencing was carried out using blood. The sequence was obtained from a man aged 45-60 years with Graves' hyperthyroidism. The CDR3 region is CASNIQGGTEAFF. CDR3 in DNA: TGTGCCAGCAATATACAGGGGGGCACTGAAGCTTTCTTT.